This T cell receptor (beta chain) comes out of a study of cytotoxic CD8 clonotypes in ibrutinib-treated CLL. The intended depth for sequencing was 1 in 200,000 to 1 in 1 million T cells. Clones were read by immunoSEQ multiplex PCR, and TCRdb kept only the in-frame ones, dropping some. The table includes about 68,000 clones, around 68% detected once. The CDR3 is made up of 12 amino acids. From germline, CDR1 is MNHEY and CDR2 SMNVEV (reference sequence). V was shortened by 7 bases and J by 2 bases, with 7 bases between the two germline ends. This TCR was sampled from a human donor with chronic lymphocytic leukemia. The chain links TRBV27 to TRBJ2-3; no reliable D call. This material consisted of PBMCs, taken after 12 months of ibrutinib treatment. Here the CDR3 reads CASTGHTDTQYF. The DNA for the CDR3 is TGTGCCAGCACAGGCCACACAGATACGCAGTATTTT.